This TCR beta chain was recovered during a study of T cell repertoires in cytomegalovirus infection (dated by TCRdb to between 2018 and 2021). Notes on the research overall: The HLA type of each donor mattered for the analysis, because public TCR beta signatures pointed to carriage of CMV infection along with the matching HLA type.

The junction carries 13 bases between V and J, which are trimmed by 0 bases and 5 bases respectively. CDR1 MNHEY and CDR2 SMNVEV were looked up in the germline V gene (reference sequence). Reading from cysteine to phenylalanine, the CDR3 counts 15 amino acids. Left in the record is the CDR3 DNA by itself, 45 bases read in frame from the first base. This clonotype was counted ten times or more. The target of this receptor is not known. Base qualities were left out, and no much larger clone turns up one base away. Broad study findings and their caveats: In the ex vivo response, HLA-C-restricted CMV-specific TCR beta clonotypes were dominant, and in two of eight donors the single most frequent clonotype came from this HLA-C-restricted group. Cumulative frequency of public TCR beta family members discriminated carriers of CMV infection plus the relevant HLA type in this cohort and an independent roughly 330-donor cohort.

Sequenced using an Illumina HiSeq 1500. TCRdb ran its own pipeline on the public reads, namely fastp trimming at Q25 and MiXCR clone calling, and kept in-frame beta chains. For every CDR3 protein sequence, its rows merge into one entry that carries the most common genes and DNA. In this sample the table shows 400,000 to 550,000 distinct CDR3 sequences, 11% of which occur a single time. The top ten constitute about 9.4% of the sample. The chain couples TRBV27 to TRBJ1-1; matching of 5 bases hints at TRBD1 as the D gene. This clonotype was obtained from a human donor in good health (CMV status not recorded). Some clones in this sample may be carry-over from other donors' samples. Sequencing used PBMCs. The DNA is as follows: TGTGCCAGCAGTTTATCCGGGGGGGGAGGTACTGAAGCTTTCTTT. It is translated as CASSLSGGGGTEAFF.